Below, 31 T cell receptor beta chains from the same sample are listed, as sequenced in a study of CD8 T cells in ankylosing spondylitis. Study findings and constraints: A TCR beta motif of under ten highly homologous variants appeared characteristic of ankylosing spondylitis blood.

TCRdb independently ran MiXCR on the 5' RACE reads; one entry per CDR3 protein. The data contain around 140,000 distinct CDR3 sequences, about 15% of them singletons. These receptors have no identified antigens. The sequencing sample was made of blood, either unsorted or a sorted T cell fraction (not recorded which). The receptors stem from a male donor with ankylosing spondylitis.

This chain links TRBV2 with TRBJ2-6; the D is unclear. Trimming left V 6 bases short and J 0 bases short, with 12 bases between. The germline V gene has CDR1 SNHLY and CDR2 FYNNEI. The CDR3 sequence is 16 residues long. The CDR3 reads CASRTRVGSGANVLTF. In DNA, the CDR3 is TGTGCCAGCAGAACCCGAGTGGGCTCTGGGGCCAACGTCCTGACTTTC.

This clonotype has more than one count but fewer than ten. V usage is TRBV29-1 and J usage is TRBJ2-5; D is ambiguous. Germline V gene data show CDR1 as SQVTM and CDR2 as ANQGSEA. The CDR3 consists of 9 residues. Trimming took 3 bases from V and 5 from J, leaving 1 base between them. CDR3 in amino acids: CSVDETQYF. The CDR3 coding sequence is TGCAGCGTTGACGAGACCCAGTACTTC. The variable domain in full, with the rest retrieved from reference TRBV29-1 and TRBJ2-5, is SAVISQKPSRDICQRGTSLTIQCQVDSQVTMMFWYRQQPGQSLTLIATANQGSEATYESGFVIDKFPISRPNLTFSTLTVSNMSPEDSSIYLCSVDETQYFGPGTRLLVL.

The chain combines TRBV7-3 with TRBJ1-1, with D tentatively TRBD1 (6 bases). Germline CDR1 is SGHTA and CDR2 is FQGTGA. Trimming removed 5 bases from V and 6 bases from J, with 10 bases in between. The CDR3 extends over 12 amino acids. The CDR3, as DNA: TGTGCCAGCAGCCCGGGGACACCTGAAGCTTTCTTT. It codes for CASSPGTPEAFF.

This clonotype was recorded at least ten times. The CDR3 DNA reads TGTGCCAGCAGCATCTCGACAGGGCTGGACAGCTACGAGCAGTACTTC. Translated: CASSISTGLDSYEQYF. This sequence joins TRBV7-9 and TRBJ2-7; TRBD1 matches at 7 bases. This CDR3 region has 16 residues. The ends lost 5 bases at V and 3 bases at J; junction bases unmatched: 13. Germline V gives CDR1 SEHNR, CDR2 FQNEAQ (reference sequence).

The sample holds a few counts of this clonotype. CDR3 amino acids: CASSVSSGAYQETQYF. CDR3 DNA sequence: TGTGCCAGCAGTGTTTCCAGCGGAGCCTATCAAGAGACCCAGTACTTC. This chain links TRBV2 with TRBJ2-5; perhaps TRBD2 as D (5 bases). The CDR3 totals 16 residues. Trimming cost V 4 bases and J 2 bases, with 17 bases left between them. Germline CDR1 reads SNHLY; CDR2 reads FYNNEI.

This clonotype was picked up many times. The CDR3 here is CASSTAYEQYF. Here the CDR3 DNA reads TGTGCCAGCAGCACGGCCTACGAGCAGTACTTC. This chain connects TRBV12-3 or TRBV12-4 to TRBJ2-7; D unresolved. V was pared by 6 bases and J by 2 bases, with 5 bases between. CDR3 size: 11 residues.

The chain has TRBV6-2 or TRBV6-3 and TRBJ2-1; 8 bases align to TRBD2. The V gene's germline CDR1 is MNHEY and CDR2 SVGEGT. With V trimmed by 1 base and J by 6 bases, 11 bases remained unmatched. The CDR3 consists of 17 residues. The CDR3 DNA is TGTGCCAGCAGTTACTTAGGGTTAAGCGGGGGAGGCAATGAGCAGTTCTTC. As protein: CASSYLGLSGGGNEQFF.

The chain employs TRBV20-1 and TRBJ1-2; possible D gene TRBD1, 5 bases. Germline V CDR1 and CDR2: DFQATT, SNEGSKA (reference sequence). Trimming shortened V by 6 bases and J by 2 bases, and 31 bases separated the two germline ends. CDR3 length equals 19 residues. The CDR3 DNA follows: TGCAGTGCGAGCGCCGGAGGGACCGCGTATGGAGGGATAAACTATGGCTACACCTTC. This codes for CSASAGGTAYGGINYGYTF.

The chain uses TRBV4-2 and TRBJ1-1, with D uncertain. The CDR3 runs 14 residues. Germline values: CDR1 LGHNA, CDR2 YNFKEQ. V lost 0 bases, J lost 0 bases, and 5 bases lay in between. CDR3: CASSQDPLNTEAFF. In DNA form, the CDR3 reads TGTGCCAGCAGCCAAGATCCTCTGAACACTGAAGCTTTCTTT.

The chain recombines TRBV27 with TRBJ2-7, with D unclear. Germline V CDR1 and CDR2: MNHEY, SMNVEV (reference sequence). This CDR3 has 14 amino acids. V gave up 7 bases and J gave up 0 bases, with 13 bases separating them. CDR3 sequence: CASKQQPSSYEQYF. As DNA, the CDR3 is TGTGCCAGCAAGCAGCAACCTAGCTCCTACGAGCAGTACTTC.

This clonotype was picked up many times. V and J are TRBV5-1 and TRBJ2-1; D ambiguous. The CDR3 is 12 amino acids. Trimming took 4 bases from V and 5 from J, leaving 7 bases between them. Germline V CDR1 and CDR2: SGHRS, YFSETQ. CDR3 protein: CASSLENNEQFF. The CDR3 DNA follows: TGCGCCAGCAGCCTGGAGAACAATGAGCAGTTCTTC. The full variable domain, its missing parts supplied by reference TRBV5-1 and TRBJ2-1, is KAGVTQTPRYLIKTRGQQVTLSCSPISGHRSVSWYQQTPGQGLQFLFEYFSETQRNKGNFPGRFSGRQFSNSRSEMNVSTLELGDSALYLCASSLENNEQFFGPGTRLTVL.

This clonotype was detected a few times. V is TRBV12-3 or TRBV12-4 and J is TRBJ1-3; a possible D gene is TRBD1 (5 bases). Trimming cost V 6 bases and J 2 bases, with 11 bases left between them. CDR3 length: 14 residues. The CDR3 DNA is TGTGCCAGCAGAACCGGAGGGGCTGGAAACACCATATATTTT. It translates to CASRTGGAGNTIYF.

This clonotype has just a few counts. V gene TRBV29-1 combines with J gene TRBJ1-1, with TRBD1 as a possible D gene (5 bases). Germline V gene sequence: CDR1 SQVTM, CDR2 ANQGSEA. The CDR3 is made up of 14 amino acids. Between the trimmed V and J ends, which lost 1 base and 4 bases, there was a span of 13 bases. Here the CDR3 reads CSVEGGVMSTEAFF. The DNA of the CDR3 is TGCAGCGTTGAAGGAGGGGTGATGAGCACTGAAGCTTTCTTT.

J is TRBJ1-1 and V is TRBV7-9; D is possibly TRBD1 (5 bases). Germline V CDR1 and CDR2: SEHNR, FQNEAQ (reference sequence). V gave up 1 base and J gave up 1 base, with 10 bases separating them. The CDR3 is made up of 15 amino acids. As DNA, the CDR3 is TGTGCCAGCAGCTTAGTTCGGGGGACGAACACTGAAGCTTTCTTT. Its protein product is CASSLVRGTNTEAFF.

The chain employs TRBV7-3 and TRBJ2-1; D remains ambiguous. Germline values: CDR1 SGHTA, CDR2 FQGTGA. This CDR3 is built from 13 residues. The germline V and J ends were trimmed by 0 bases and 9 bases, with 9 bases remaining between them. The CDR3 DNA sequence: TGTGCCAGCAGCTTAACGCCCCCCAGTGAGCAGTTCTTC. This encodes CASSLTPPSEQFF.

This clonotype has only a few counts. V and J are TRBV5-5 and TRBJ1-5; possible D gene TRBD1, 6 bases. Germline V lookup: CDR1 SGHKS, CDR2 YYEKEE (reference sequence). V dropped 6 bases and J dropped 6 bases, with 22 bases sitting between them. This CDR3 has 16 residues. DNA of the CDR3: TGTGCCAGCAATCCTGACAAGGGGGGGCCTGGTCAGCCCCAGCATTTT. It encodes CASNPDKGGPGQPQHF.

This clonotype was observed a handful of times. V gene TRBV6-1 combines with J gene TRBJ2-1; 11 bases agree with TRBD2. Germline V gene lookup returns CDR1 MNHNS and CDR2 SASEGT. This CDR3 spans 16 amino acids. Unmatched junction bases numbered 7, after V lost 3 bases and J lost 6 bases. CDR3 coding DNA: TGTGCCAGCAGTGAGGAACTAGCGGGAGCTTTCAATGAGCAGTTCTTC. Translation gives CASSEELAGAFNEQFF.

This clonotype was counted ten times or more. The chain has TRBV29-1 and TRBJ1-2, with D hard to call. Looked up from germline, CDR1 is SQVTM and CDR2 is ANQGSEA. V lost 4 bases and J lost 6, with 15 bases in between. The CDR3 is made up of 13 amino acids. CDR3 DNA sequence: TGCAGCGTTGTAACGCCCCTGGCCCATGGCTACACCTTC. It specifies CSVVTPLAHGYTF.

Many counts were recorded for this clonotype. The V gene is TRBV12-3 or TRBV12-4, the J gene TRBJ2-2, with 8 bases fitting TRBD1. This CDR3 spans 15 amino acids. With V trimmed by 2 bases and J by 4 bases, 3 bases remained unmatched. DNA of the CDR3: TGTGCCAGCAGTTTACGACAGGGGATCACCGGGGAGCTGTTTTTT. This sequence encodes CASSLRQGITGELFF.

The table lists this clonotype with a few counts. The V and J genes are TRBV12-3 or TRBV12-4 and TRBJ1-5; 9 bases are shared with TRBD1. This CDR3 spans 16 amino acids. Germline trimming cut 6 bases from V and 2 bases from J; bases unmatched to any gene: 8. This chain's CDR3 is CASSPGTGFGNQPQHF. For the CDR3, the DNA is TGTGCCAGCAGCCCCGGGACAGGGTTTGGCAATCAGCCCCAGCATTTT.

The CDR3 coding sequence is TGTGCCAGCAGCCAAGTGTCAGGGGGACACTATGGCTACACCTTC. Translating gives CASSQVSGGHYGYTF. The V and J genes are TRBV3-1 and TRBJ1-2, with TRBD1 matching 7 bases. V dropped 1 base and J dropped 3; count of bases not matched to a gene: 5. This CDR3 has 15 amino acids. Germline V gene lookup returns CDR1 LGHDT and CDR2 YNNKEL (reference sequence).

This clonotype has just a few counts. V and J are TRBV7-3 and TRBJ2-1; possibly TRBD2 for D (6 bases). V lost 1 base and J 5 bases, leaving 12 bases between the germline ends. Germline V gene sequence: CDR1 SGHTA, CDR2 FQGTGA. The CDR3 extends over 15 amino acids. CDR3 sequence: CASSLIRRGNNEQFF. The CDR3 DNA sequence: TGTGCCAGCAGCTTAATTAGGCGGGGAAACAATGAGCAGTTCTTC. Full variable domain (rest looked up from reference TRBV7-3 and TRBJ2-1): GAGVSQTPSNKVTEKGKYVELRCDPISGHTALYWYRQSLGQGPEFLIYFQGTGAADDSGLPNDRFFAVRPEGSVSTLKIQRTERGDSAVYLCASSLIRRGNNEQFFGPGTRLTVL.

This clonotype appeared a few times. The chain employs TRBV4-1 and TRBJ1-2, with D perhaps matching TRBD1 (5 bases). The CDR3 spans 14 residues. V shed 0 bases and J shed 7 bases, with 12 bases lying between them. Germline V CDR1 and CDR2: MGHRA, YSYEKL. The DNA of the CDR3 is TGCGCCAGCAGCCAAGAACTGACAGAAGCTGGCTACACCTTC. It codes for CASSQELTEAGYTF.

The CDR3 is CASSQSEGLATYEQYF. CDR3 in DNA: TGCGCCAGCAGTCAATCTGAGGGCCTAGCGACTTACGAGCAGTACTTC. This chain joins TRBV23-1 and TRBJ2-7; TRBD2 is a possible D gene (6 bases). TRBV23-1 is noted as an ORF with a role that remains uncertain. Deletions cut 0 bases from V and 4 bases from J, with 16 bases between. The CDR3 has 16 residues.

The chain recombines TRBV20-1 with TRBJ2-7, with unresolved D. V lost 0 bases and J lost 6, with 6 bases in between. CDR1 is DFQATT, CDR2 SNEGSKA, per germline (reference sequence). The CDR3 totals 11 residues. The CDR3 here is CSARDWTEQYF. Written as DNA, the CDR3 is TGCAGTGCTAGAGATTGGACCGAGCAGTACTTC.

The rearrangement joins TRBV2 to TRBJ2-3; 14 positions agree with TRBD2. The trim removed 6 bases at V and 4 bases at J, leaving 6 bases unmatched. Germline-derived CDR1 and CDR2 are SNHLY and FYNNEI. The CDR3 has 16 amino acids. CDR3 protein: CASSEGLAGVSDTQYF. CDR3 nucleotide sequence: TGTGCCAGCAGCGAGGGACTAGCGGGAGTATCAGATACGCAGTATTTT.

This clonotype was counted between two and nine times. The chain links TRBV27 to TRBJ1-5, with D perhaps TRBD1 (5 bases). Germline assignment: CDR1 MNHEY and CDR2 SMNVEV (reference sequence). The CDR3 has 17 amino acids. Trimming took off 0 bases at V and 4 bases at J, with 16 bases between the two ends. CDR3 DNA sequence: TGTGCCAGCAGTTTATCGATGGGGGGGAGACGGAATCAGCCCCAGCATTTT. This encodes CASSLSMGGRRNQPQHF.

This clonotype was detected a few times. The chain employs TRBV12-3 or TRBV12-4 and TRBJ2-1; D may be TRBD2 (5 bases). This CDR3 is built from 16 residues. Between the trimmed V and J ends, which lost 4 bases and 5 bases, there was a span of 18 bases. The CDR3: CASSSLTSRADNEQFF. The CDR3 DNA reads TGTGCCAGCAGTTCATTAACTAGTAGGGCCGACAATGAGCAGTTCTTC.

DNA for the CDR3: TGTGCCAGCAGCAACGCCCCGGAGGCCATCACAGATACGCAGTATTTT. It encodes CASSNAPEAITDTQYF. The chain carries TRBV9 and TRBJ2-3, with a possible D match to TRBD2 (5 bases). The CDR3 sequence is 16 residues long. Germline V gene lookup returns CDR1 SGDLS and CDR2 YYNGEE. Trimming stripped 4 bases from V and 2 bases from J, with 17 bases between.

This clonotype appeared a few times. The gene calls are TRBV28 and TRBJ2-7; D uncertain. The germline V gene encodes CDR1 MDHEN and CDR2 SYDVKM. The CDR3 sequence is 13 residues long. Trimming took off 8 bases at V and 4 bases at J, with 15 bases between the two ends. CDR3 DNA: TGTGCCAGCCGAATACCCTTGAGGTACGAGCAGTACTTC. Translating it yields CASRIPLRYEQYF.

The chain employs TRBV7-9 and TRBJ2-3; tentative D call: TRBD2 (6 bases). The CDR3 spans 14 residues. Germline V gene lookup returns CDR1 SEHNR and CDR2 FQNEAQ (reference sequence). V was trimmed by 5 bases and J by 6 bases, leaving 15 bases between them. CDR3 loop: CASSLGGEVDTQYF. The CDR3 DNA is TGTGCCAGCAGCCTGGGGGGAGAGGTCGATACGCAGTATTTT.